The rows below give T cell receptor beta chains drawn from one sample of a study of blood T cell repertoires in COVID-19. Assay used: immunoSEQ multiplex PCR; TCRdb lists only in-frame clones, some missing. The table lists tens of thousands of clones, roughly 80% of them singletons. Sequencing input: peripheral blood. The receptors here all came from an older woman with acute or convalescent COVID-19. Both conserved end residues are part of each CDR3. A D gene is named only where the DNA matches it firmly. Clone size is stated in some rows and not others, as once, few, many or a class when expanded.

D gene: .
J gene: TRBJ2-3
V gene: TRBV5-8
clone size: .
CDR3 protein: CASSLFGVSTDTQYF
CDR3 DNA: TGTGCCAGCAGCTTGTTCGGGGTCTCCACAGATACGCAGTATTTT

D gene: TRBD1
J gene: TRBJ1-5
V gene: TRBV2
clone size: .
CDR3 protein: CASRGQGGSNQPQHF
CDR3 DNA: TGTGCCAGCCGAGGACAGGGAGGCAGCAATCAGCCCCAGCATTTT

D gene: TRBD1
J gene: TRBJ1-5
V gene: TRBV2
clone size: once
CDR3 protein: CASSEEQGRQPQHF
CDR3 DNA: TGTGCCAGCAGTGAGGAACAGGGGAGGCAGCCCCAGCATTTT

D gene: TRBD1
J gene: TRBJ1-4
V gene: TRBV7-4
clone size: .
CDR3 protein: CASSRRGVRDRRGAEKLFF
CDR3 DNA: TGTGCCAGCAGCCGCCGTGGAGTTAGGGACAGGCGGGGTGCGGAAAAACTGTTTTTT

D gene: TRBD1
J gene: TRBJ1-2
V gene: TRBV2
clone size: few
CDR3 protein: CASSELVRDRGALYGYTF
CDR3 DNA: TGTGCCAGCAGTGAGTTGGTGCGGGACAGGGGAGCCCTCTATGGCTACACCTTC

D gene: TRBD2
J gene: TRBJ2-5
V gene: TRBV7-9
clone size: once
CDR3 protein: CASSPGLASETQYF
CDR3 DNA: TGTGCCAGCAGCCCGGGACTAGCTTCGGAGACCCAGTACTTC

D gene: TRBD1
J gene: TRBJ1-1
V gene: TRBV6-6
clone size: few
CDR3 protein: CASSRGTEIMNTEAFF
CDR3 DNA: TGTGCCAGCAGTCGAGGGACAGAAATCATGAACACTGAAGCTTTCTTT

D gene: TRBD1
J gene: TRBJ1-1
V gene: TRBV5-5
clone size: few
CDR3 protein: CASSLGDRGTEAFF
CDR3 DNA: TGTGCCAGCAGCTTAGGCGACAGGGGAACTGAAGCTTTCTTT

D gene: TRBD1
J gene: TRBJ1-1
V gene: TRBV7-6
clone size: .
CDR3 protein: CASSSYRGGSTEAFF
CDR3 DNA: TGTGCCAGCAGCTCCTACAGGGGGGGCAGCACTGAAGCTTTCTTT

D gene: TRBD1
J gene: TRBJ1-4
V gene: TRBV6-1
clone size: .
CDR3 protein: CASSEGGTAPEKLFF
CDR3 DNA: TGTGCCAGCAGTGAAGGCGGGACAGCCCCTGAAAAACTGTTTTTT

D gene: .
J gene: TRBJ1-2
V gene: TRBV9
clone size: .
CDR3 protein: CASSVGGVGGYTF
CDR3 DNA: TGTGCCAGCAGCGTAGGGGGCGTTGGTGGCTACACCTTC

D gene: TRBD2
J gene: TRBJ2-1
V gene: TRBV29-1
clone size: few
CDR3 protein: CSARGRSYNEQFF
CDR3 DNA: TGCAGCGCCCGCGGGAGAAGTTACAATGAGCAGTTCTTC

D gene: TRBD1
J gene: TRBJ1-6
V gene: TRBV28
clone size: .
CDR3 protein: CASGQEPLPLHF
CDR3 DNA: TGTGCCAGCGGACAGGAACCTTTACCCCTCCACTTT

D gene: TRBD1
J gene: TRBJ2-7
V gene: TRBV28
clone size: .
CDR3 protein: CASSSWTGGRHEQYF
CDR3 DNA: TGTGCCAGCAGTTCTTGGACAGGGGGTCGTCACGAGCAGTACTTC

D gene: TRBD2
J gene: TRBJ2-3
V gene: TRBV19
clone size: .
CDR3 protein: CASSILLADFTDTQYF
CDR3 DNA: TGTGCCAGTAGTATATTACTAGCGGATTTCACAGATACGCAGTATTTT

D gene: .
J gene: TRBJ2-3
V gene: TRBV4-2
clone size: .
CDR3 protein: CASSHQSGSTDTQYF
CDR3 DNA: TGTGCCAGCAGCCATCAAAGCGGAAGCACAGATACGCAGTATTTT

D gene: TRBD2
J gene: TRBJ2-2
V gene: TRBV6-4
clone size: medium-sized
CDR3 protein: CASSRSSGRNTGELFF
CDR3 DNA: TGTGCCAGCAGCCGATCTAGCGGGAGGAACACCGGGGAGCTGTTTTTT

D gene: .
J gene: TRBJ1-6
V gene: TRBV3-1/TRBV3-2
clone size: .
CDR3 protein: CASSQEAGFYNSPLHF
CDR3 DNA: TGTGCCAGCAGCCAAGAGGCGGGGTTCTATAATTCACCCCTCCACTTT

D gene: .
J gene: TRBJ1-2
V gene: TRBV28
clone size: .
CDR3 protein: CASSQHNGGDYGYTF
CDR3 DNA: TGTGCCAGCAGTCAGCACAATGGGGGCGACTATGGCTACACCTTC

D gene: .
J gene: TRBJ2-3
V gene: TRBV24-1
clone size: .
CDR3 protein: CATSDSESSEDTQYF
CDR3 DNA: TGTGCCACCAGTGATTCGGAATCGAGCGAAGATACGCAGTATTTT

D gene: .
J gene: TRBJ2-6
V gene: TRBV19
clone size: .
CDR3 protein: CASMRGTTSGANVLTF
CDR3 DNA: TGTGCCAGTATGCGCGGGACGACCTCTGGGGCCAACGTCCTGACTTTC

D gene: .
J gene: TRBJ2-3
V gene: TRBV3-1/TRBV3-2
clone size: .
CDR3 protein: CASSQSSVGTDTQYF
CDR3 DNA: TGTGCCAGCAGCCAATCTAGCGTGGGCACAGATACGCAGTATTTT

D gene: .
J gene: TRBJ1-5
V gene: TRBV10-3
clone size: few
CDR3 protein: CASPSMTDLNQPQHF
CDR3 DNA: TGTGCCAGCCCCTCCATGACAGATTTAAATCAGCCCCAGCATTTT

D gene: .
J gene: TRBJ1-3
V gene: TRBV19
clone size: .
CDR3 protein: CASRLSGQSGNTIYF
CDR3 DNA: TGTGCCAGCCGCCTCTCCGGACAGTCTGGAAACACCATATATTTT

D gene: TRBD2
J gene: TRBJ2-7
V gene: TRBV30
clone size: .
CDR3 protein: CAWITSDSYEQYF
CDR3 DNA: TGTGCCTGGATTACTAGCGACTCCTACGAGCAGTACTTC

D gene: .
J gene: TRBJ1-2
V gene: TRBV27
clone size: few
CDR3 protein: CASSYTGNYGYTF
CDR3 DNA: TGTGCCAGCAGTTATACGGGGAATTATGGCTACACCTTC

D gene: TRBD2
J gene: TRBJ2-3
V gene: TRBV7-2
clone size: .
CDR3 protein: CASRWRGGPDTQYF
CDR3 DNA: TGTGCCAGCAGATGGCGGGGGGGACCAGATACGCAGTATTTT

D gene: TRBD1
J gene: TRBJ1-1
V gene: TRBV5-6
clone size: .
CDR3 protein: CASSLALGTGNTEAFF
CDR3 DNA: TGTGCCAGCAGCTTGGCCCTCGGGACAGGGAACACTGAAGCTTTCTTT

D gene: .
J gene: TRBJ1-3
V gene: TRBV6-5
clone size: few
CDR3 protein: CASSYSGSGNTIYF
CDR3 DNA: TGTGCCAGCAGTTATTCGGGTTCTGGAAACACCATATATTTT

D gene: TRBD2
J gene: TRBJ2-3
V gene: TRBV2
clone size: .
CDR3 protein: CASGTSGIGDTQYF
CDR3 DNA: TGTGCCAGTGGAACTAGCGGGATAGGAGATACGCAGTATTTT

D gene: TRBD1
J gene: TRBJ1-1
V gene: TRBV3-1/TRBV3-2
clone size: .
CDR3 protein: CASSHLTGGNTEAFF
CDR3 DNA: TGTGCCAGCAGCCACCTGACAGGGGGGAACACTGAAGCTTTCTTT

D gene: TRBD2
J gene: TRBJ2-3
V gene: TRBV6-2/TRBV6-3
clone size: .
CDR3 protein: CASSPPPLAGDTDTQYF
CDR3 DNA: TGTGCCAGCAGTCCACCACCGCTAGCGGGGGACACAGATACGCAGTATTTT

D gene: .
J gene: TRBJ1-5
V gene: TRBV4-1
clone size: .
CDR3 protein: CASSQELSRGWQPQHF
CDR3 DNA: TGCGCCAGCAGCCAAGAGTTGAGTAGGGGATGGCAGCCCCAGCATTTT

D gene: TRBD1
J gene: TRBJ1-6
V gene: TRBV5-4
clone size: .
CDR3 protein: CASSGTGLNSPLHF
CDR3 DNA: TGTGCCAGCAGCGGGACAGGGTTAAATTCACCCCTCCACTTT

D gene: .
J gene: TRBJ2-2
V gene: TRBV7-6
clone size: .
CDR3 protein: CASSLVSGNTGELFF
CDR3 DNA: TGTGCCAGCAGCTTAGTATCAGGCAACACCGGGGAGCTGTTTTTT

D gene: TRBD1
J gene: TRBJ1-1
V gene: TRBV9
clone size: .
CDR3 protein: CASSGRDRRLPFF
CDR3 DNA: TGTGCCAGCAGCGGCCGGGACAGGCGTCTCCCTTTCTTT

D gene: TRBD2
J gene: TRBJ2-1
V gene: TRBV10-1
clone size: .
CDR3 protein: CASPRAGGKSHEQFF
CDR3 DNA: TGCGCCAGCCCGAGAGCGGGAGGGAAGTCGCATGAGCAGTTCTTC

D gene: .
J gene: TRBJ1-5
V gene: TRBV5-8
clone size: .
CDR3 protein: CASSLGLEFGQPQHF
CDR3 DNA: TGTGCCAGCAGCTTGGGGCTGGAGTTTGGGCAGCCCCAGCATTTT

D gene: .
J gene: TRBJ1-1
V gene: TRBV3-1/TRBV3-2
clone size: .
CDR3 protein: CASSSGNTEAFF
CDR3 DNA: TGTGCCAGCAGTTCCGGGAACACTGAAGCTTTCTTT

D gene: .
J gene: TRBJ2-4
V gene: TRBV20-1
clone size: once
CDR3 protein: CSASLEGSKNIQYF
CDR3 DNA: TGCAGTGCTAGTTTAGAGGGTAGCAAAAACATTCAGTACTTC

D gene: TRBD2
J gene: TRBJ2-3
V gene: TRBV11-2
clone size: .
CDR3 protein: CASSLGRLAGLTDTQYF
CDR3 DNA: TGTGCCAGCAGCTTGGGCAGACTAGCGGGATTGACAGATACGCAGTATTTT

D gene: .
J gene: TRBJ2-2
V gene: TRBV6-1
clone size: .
CDR3 protein: CASSDPNRAGTGELFF
CDR3 DNA: TGTGCCAGCAGTGACCCAAACAGGGCGGGCACCGGGGAGCTGTTTTTT

D gene: TRBD1
J gene: TRBJ2-1
V gene: TRBV29-1
clone size: once
CDR3 protein: CSVNRGSNAYNEQFF
CDR3 DNA: TGCAGCGTTAACAGGGGCTCCAACGCCTACAATGAGCAGTTCTTC

D gene: TRBD1
J gene: TRBJ2-5
V gene: TRBV6-5
clone size: .
CDR3 protein: CAGTQGVKETQYF
CDR3 DNA: TGTGCCGGAACACAGGGGGTGAAAGAGACCCAGTACTTC

D gene: .
J gene: TRBJ2-5
V gene: TRBV28
clone size: .
CDR3 protein: CASSLSGGGETQYF
CDR3 DNA: TGTGCCAGCAGTTTATCCGGAGGAGGTGAGACCCAGTACTTC

D gene: TRBD2
J gene: TRBJ2-5
V gene: TRBV19
clone size: .
CDR3 protein: CASSGTSGSIKTQYF
CDR3 DNA: TGTGCCAGTAGCGGGACTAGCGGGAGTATAAAGACCCAGTACTTC

D gene: TRBD2
J gene: TRBJ2-7
V gene: TRBV5-1
clone size: .
CDR3 protein: CASATSGRNEQYF
CDR3 DNA: TGCGCCAGCGCGACTAGCGGGCGCAACGAGCAGTACTTC

D gene: TRBD1
J gene: TRBJ2-1
V gene: TRBV14
clone size: .
CDR3 protein: CASSQVSWTGGTEQFF
CDR3 DNA: TGTGCCAGCAGCCAAGTCTCTTGGACAGGGGGCACTGAGCAGTTCTTC